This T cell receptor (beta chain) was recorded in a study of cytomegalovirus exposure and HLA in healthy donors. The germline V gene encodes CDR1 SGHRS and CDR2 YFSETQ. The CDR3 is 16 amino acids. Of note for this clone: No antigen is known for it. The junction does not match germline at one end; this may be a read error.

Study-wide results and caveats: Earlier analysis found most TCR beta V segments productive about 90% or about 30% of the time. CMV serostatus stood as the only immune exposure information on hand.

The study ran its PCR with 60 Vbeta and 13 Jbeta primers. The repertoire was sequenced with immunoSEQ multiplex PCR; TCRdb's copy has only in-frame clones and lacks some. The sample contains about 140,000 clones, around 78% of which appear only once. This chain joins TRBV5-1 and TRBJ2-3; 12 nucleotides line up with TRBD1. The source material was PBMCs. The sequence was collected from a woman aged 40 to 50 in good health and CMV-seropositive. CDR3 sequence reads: CASSLMPGQGADAQYF. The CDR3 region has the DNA TGCGCCAGCAGCTTGATGCCGGGACAGGGGGCAGATGCGCAGTATTTT.